One sample yielded the 27 T cell receptor beta chains listed below, sequenced in a study of OX40 agonist ivuxolimab in advanced cancers. Measured with immunoSEQ multiplex PCR; TCRdb has only the in-frame clones, and not every one. The sample lists tens of thousands of clones, about nine tenths occurring once. This sample comprised CD4+ or CD8+ T cells sorted from blood, obtained in a trial of the OX40 agonist ivuxolimab. The receptors come from an adult with an advanced solid tumor such as melanoma, head and neck, liver or kidney cancer.

This clone was detected only once. The CDR3: CASSSRGGDSYEQYF. The DNA of the CDR3 is TGCGCCAGCAGCTCGAGGGGTGGGGACAGCTACGAGCAGTACTTC. V and J are TRBV5-1 and TRBJ2-7, with TRBD1 matching 7 bases. The germline CDR1 and CDR2 sequences are SGHRS and YFSETQ. The CDR3 has 15 residues. With V trimmed by 3 bases and J by 3 bases, 9 bases remained unmatched.

The chain recombines TRBV2 with TRBJ2-2; 9 positions match TRBD2. CDR1 and CDR2 (germline): SNHLY, FYNNEI. The junction had 8 bases not matched to a gene; V was cut back by 7 bases and J by 8 bases. The CDR3 covers 14 residues. CDR3 nucleotides: TGTGCCAGCACCTTTGCGGGGGGGGCTGGGGAGCTGTTTTTT. It encodes CASTFAGGAGELFF.

This chain joins TRBV5-6 and TRBJ2-2; D is ambiguous. Trimming took off 2 bases at V and 4 bases at J, with 6 bases between the two ends. In germline, CDR1 is SGHDT, CDR2 YYEEEE. The CDR3 is made up of 13 amino acids. The CDR3 here is CASSFPSTGELFF. DNA of the CDR3: TGTGCCAGCAGCTTTCCCTCCACCGGGGAGCTGTTTTTT.

V usage is TRBV9 and J usage is TRBJ1-1; D is uncertain. CDR3 size: 13 residues. Germline V gives CDR1 SGDLS, CDR2 YYNGEE. The V end lost 0 bases, the J end lost 10 bases, and 13 bases lay between the germline ends. The DNA for the CDR3 is TGTGCCAGCAGCGTAGAAGAGGGCTCAAGAGCTTTCTTT. It is translated as CASSVEEGSRAFF.

The chain employs TRBV6-5 and TRBJ1-1, with a tentative D call TRBD1 (5 bases). Germline V gives CDR1 MNHEY, CDR2 SVGAGI. V lost 6 bases and J 4 bases, leaving 12 bases between the germline ends. This CDR3 spans 13 amino acids. The CDR3 reads CASSRDPRTEAFF. The CDR3 DNA reads as TGTGCCAGCAGCCGGGACCCCCGCACTGAAGCTTTCTTT.

The CDR3 sequence: CAWRSTYEQYF. In DNA, the CDR3 is TGTGCCTGGAGGAGCACCTACGAGCAGTACTTC. The genes are TRBV30 and TRBJ2-7; D unresolved. CDR1 is GTSNPN, CDR2 SVGIG, per germline (reference sequence). This CDR3 spans 11 amino acids. V was cut by 3 bases and J by 2 bases, with 5 bases left in between.

Only one count was recorded for this clone. The chain employs TRBV9 and TRBJ2-1; tentatively, D is TRBD1 (5 bases). The germline V and J ends were trimmed by 4 bases and 6 bases, with 17 bases remaining between them. From germline, CDR1 is SGDLS and CDR2 YYNGEE. The CDR3 runs 15 residues. CDR3 DNA: TGTGCCAGCAGCACCGACAGTTCAGTGGGCAATGAGCAGTTCTTC. This codes for CASSTDSSVGNEQFF.

This rearrangement joins TRBV12-5 to TRBJ1-2; no clear D gene. V was clipped by 10 bases and J by 3 bases, with 9 bases between them. Germline CDR1 LGHNT, CDR2 FRNRAP. The CDR3 has 11 amino acids. The CDR3 region has the DNA TGTGCTATACGTCAATACTATGGCTACACCTTC. It specifies CAIRQYYGYTF.

The J gene is TRBJ2-5, the V gene TRBV7-2, with D perhaps TRBD1 (6 bases). Germline V lookup: CDR1 SGHTA, CDR2 FQGNSA. This CDR3 region has 12 residues. V was pared by 5 bases and J by 10 bases, with 14 bases between. In DNA form, the CDR3 reads TGTGCCAGCAGCGCAAACAGGGATGACCAGTACTTC. It yields the protein CASSANRDDQYF.

This chain joins TRBV18 and TRBJ1-3, with D perhaps TRBD1 (6 bases). This CDR3 is 18 amino acids long. The germline CDR1 and CDR2 sequences are KGHSH and LQKENI. V lost 4 bases, J lost 0 bases, and 19 bases lay in between. The CDR3, as DNA: TGTGCCAGCTCACTAACCCCGGGACATATGAGCTCTGGAAACACCATATATTTT. The encoded protein is CASSLTPGHMSSGNTIYF.

This chain links TRBV5-5 with TRBJ1-5, with 7 positions matching TRBD1. This CDR3 is built from 15 residues. The junction had 14 bases not matched to a gene; V was cut back by 7 bases and J by 7 bases. Germline V gene lookup returns CDR1 SGHKS and CDR2 YYEKEE (reference sequence). CDR3 coding DNA: TGTGCCAGCCAGAGAGATGAGACAGGGAGGCAGCCCCAGCATTTT. This gives the protein CASQRDETGRQPQHF.

CDR3 nucleotide sequence: TGTGCCAGCAGTTACTTTGGGGCCAACACTGAAGCTTTCTTT. Amino acids: CASSYFGANTEAFF. The chain combines TRBV6-5 with TRBJ1-1; D perhaps matches TRBD1 (5 bases). The CDR3 length is 14 residues. Trimming removed 1 base at V and 2 bases at J, with 8 bases between. Germline lookup yields CDR1 MNHEY and CDR2 SVGAGI.

The rearrangement links TRBV6-6 to TRBJ2-1, with D possibly called TRBD1 or TRBD2 (5 bases each). The CDR3 has 15 amino acids. Trimming took off 1 base at V and 4 bases at J, with 11 bases between the two ends. CDR1 MNHNY and CDR2 SVGAGI come from the germline V gene (reference sequence). CDR3: CASSYWGSEYNEQFF. DNA for the CDR3: TGTGCCAGCAGTTACTGGGGGAGCGAATACAATGAGCAGTTCTTC.

The chain carries TRBV15 and TRBJ1-2; D ambiguous. Trimming stripped 0 bases from V and 4 bases from J, with 12 bases between. Germline CDR1 and CDR2: LNHNV and YYDKDF (reference sequence). The CDR3 length is 15 residues. The CDR3 loop is CATSRDDGMSYGYTF. The CDR3 DNA sequence: TGTGCCACCAGCAGAGATGATGGGATGAGCTATGGCTACACCTTC.

The V gene is TRBV6-1, the J gene TRBJ1-2; D perhaps matches TRBD1 (6 bases). The CDR3 runs to 15 residues. V was clipped by 2 bases and J by 4 bases, with 14 bases between them. The germline V gene encodes CDR1 MNHNS and CDR2 SASEGT. Written as DNA, the CDR3 is TGTGCCAGCAGTGAAATGATGGGGGGCGGCTATGGCTACACCTTC. This codes for CASSEMMGGGYGYTF.

CDR3 nucleotide sequence: TGTGCCAGCAGTTATTCGGACAGGGTAAATGAGCAGTTCTTC. Translated, it gives CASSYSDRVNEQFF. This chain links TRBV6-6 with TRBJ2-1, with 8 nucleotides matching TRBD1. The CDR3 runs 14 residues. From germline, CDR1 is MNHNY and CDR2 SVGAGI (reference sequence). Unmatched junction bases numbered 5, after V lost 3 bases and J lost 7 bases.

The gene calls are TRBV5-6 and TRBJ1-1; TRBD1 is a possible D gene (5 bases). Germline lookup yields CDR1 SGHDT and CDR2 YYEEEE. V was shortened by 3 bases and J by 4 bases, with 19 bases between the two germline ends. The CDR3 runs 16 residues. The CDR3 DNA is TGTGCCAGCAGCTGGTACTTGGAGGGGAAGGGCACTGAAGCTTTCTTT. The encoded protein is CASSWYLEGKGTEAFF.

The chain has TRBV11-2 and TRBJ1-3; D remains ambiguous. There are 18 residues in the CDR3. Germline CDR1 is SGHAT and CDR2 is FQNNGV. Trimming stripped 1 base from V and 2 bases from J, with 18 bases between. CDR3 loop: CASSLAPLGESPGNTIYF. DNA for the CDR3: TGTGCCAGCAGCTTAGCCCCTTTGGGAGAGTCGCCTGGAAACACCATATATTTT.

The chain carries TRBV9 and TRBJ2-2; TRBD1 or TRBD2 may be the D gene (5 bases each). CDR3 size: 18 residues. The V end lost 0 bases, the J end lost 4 bases, and 19 bases lay between the germline ends. The germline V gene has CDR1 SGDLS and CDR2 YYNGEE. The CDR3 is CASSVERGKQWFTGELFF. As DNA, the CDR3 is TGTGCCAGCAGCGTAGAACGGGGCAAACAGTGGTTCACCGGGGAGCTGTTTTTT.

The chain combines TRBV4-1 with TRBJ2-7, with TRBD1 identical over 8 bases. J was trimmed by 5 bases and V by 4 bases; bases with no gene match: 7. The CDR3 sequence is 14 residues long. Germline V gives CDR1 MGHRA, CDR2 YSYEKL. CDR3 nucleotide sequence: TGCGCCAGCAGCCCCCCCGGACAGGGTGACGAGCAGTACTTC. Its translation is CASSPPGQGDEQYF.

V usage is TRBV9 and J usage is TRBJ2-2; the match to TRBD1 covers 10 bases. Germline trimming cut 4 bases from V and 6 bases from J; bases unmatched to any gene: 9. The CDR3 is made up of 16 amino acids. In germline, CDR1 is SGDLS, CDR2 YYNGEE. This chain's CDR3 is CASSPRTGGVAGELFF. CDR3 nucleotide sequence: TGTGCCAGCAGCCCAAGGACAGGGGGGGTGGCCGGGGAGCTGTTTTTT.

The count of this clone is one. The V gene is TRBV7-6, the J gene TRBJ2-1; D is unresolved. Germline V gives CDR1 SGHVS, CDR2 FNYEAQ. V was shortened by 3 bases and J by 3 bases, with 6 bases between the two germline ends. This CDR3 contains 13 residues. The CDR3 here is CASSFGNYNEQFF. The CDR3 DNA reads as TGTGCCAGCAGCTTTGGGAACTACAATGAGCAGTTCTTC.

This CDR3 is CAISEAGRYEQYF. CDR3 nucleotide sequence: TGTGCCATCAGTGAGGCAGGACGCTACGAGCAGTACTTC. This chain joins TRBV10-3 and TRBJ2-7; no clear D gene. Germline V gene sequence: CDR1 ENHRY, CDR2 SYGVKD. Deletions cut 2 bases from V and 3 bases from J, with 8 bases between. The CDR3 has 13 amino acids.

As regards this clone: An end of the junction does not agree with germline; a read error may underlie this. V usage is TRBV27 and J usage is TRBJ1-1; TRBD1 matches at 9 bases. The CDR3 extends over 14 amino acids. Germline V lookup: CDR1 MNHEY, CDR2 SMNVEV (reference sequence). CDR3 loop: CASSLFDLQGALYF. The CDR3 nucleotides read TGTGCCAGCAGTTTATTTGACCTACAGGGGGCGCTGTACTTT.

This chain links TRBV11-2 with TRBJ2-7, with 7 positions matching TRBD2. The junction had 7 bases not matched to a gene; V was cut back by 1 base and J by 4 bases. CDR3 length equals 15 residues. Germline CDR1 SGHAT, CDR2 FQNNGV. The CDR3 here is CASSLAAGEGYEQYF. CDR3 bases: TGTGCCAGCAGCTTAGCTGCGGGGGAAGGATACGAGCAGTACTTC. Full variable domain (outside the CDR3, taken from reference TRBV11-2 and TRBJ2-7): EAGVAQSPRYKIIEKRQSVAFWCNPISGHATLYWYQQILGQGPKLLIQFQNNGVVDDSQLPKDRFSAERLKGVDSTLKIQPAKLEDSAVYLCASSLAAGEGYEQYFGPGTRLTVT.

The chain couples TRBV5-6 to TRBJ2-5; the D call may be TRBD1 or TRBD2 (5 bases each). This CDR3 contains 15 residues. Germline lookup yields CDR1 SGHDT and CDR2 YYEEEE. V lost 0 bases to trimming and J lost 2 bases, with 11 bases between them. CDR3 loop: CASSLERGRQETQYF. CDR3 bases: TGTGCCAGCAGCTTGGAGAGGGGTAGACAAGAGACCCAGTACTTC.

This clone occurred a few times. The rearrangement joins TRBV6-1 to TRBJ2-3, with a possible D match to TRBD1 (5 bases). Germline-derived CDR1 and CDR2 are MNHNS and SASEGT. This CDR3 contains 13 residues. V was pared by 8 bases and J by 3 bases, with 12 bases between. This CDR3 is CASSPTETDTQYF. In DNA form, the CDR3 reads TGTGCCAGCTCCCCGACAGAAACAGATACGCAGTATTTT.